This section outlines one TCR beta chain sequence together with its context. Its antigen remains undetermined. Base qualities were left out, and no much larger clone turns up one base away. This sample is part of a study of blood T cell repertoires in COVID-19 (TCRdb year 2020). In the study overall: The collaborator samples originated in the United States, Italy and Spain and spanned the acute and convalescent phases of COVID-19. The prospective study material was composed of cDNA or gDNA derived from T cells, B-cell-depleted T cells, or PBMCs. Deeply sampled blood TCRbeta repertoires from subjects exposed to, actively infected with, or recovered from COVID-19 were included in the dataset. The repertoires were released in a freely available public database intended as a resource for research on the immune response to SARS-CoV-2. Samples were obtained from the ongoing ImmuneRACE study (first 160 participants) and from over 1,000 subjects provided by 6 global collaborators. A de-identified subject ID, COVID-19 status, age in years and sex were almost always included in the sample metadata. Where HLA class I and class II types were available, the types were taken from metadata supplied by the sample provider, not from assay-based typing.

Here is what the overall study found, with its caveats: The amount of clinical and demographic metadata varied by source and participant and was provided uncurated.

TCRbeta CDR3 regions were amplified from genomic DNA using the immunoSEQ Assay, a bias-controlled multiplex PCR. On the authors' methods: The number of nucleated cells in each sample was estimated by amplification of reference gene primers within the assay. To quantify the absolute abundance of each unique TCRbeta CDR3 rearrangement, sequence reads were collapsed and filtered. For each sample, productive Simpson clonality was calculated as the square root of Simpson's diversity index across productive rearrangements. What TCRdb holds here is the immuneACCESS table cut down to in-frame rearrangements. Part of the clones is not present; checked against another copy, under half of the missing clones reflect an unresolved V gene, and the others are unexplained. Clone size and the V and J calls come from that table; the DNA yielded D and trimming. The sample table records 150,000 to 200,000 clones; more than 75% of these occur just once. The ten largest make up about 5.3% of the sample.

Its CDR3 holds 12 amino acids, cysteine through phenylalanine. Of all the DNA, just the CDR3 is kept, 36 bases in frame from base 1. For CDR1 and CDR2, the germline V gene (reference sequence) lists GTSNPN and SVGIG. V trim: 4 bases; J trim: 3 bases; unmatched bases: 1. In Seattle, one collaborating source enrolled patients while the infection was active and tracked those patients longitudinally over the course of disease. Collaborating institutions collected whole blood in K2EDTA tubes following their own protocols. For TCRbeta analysis, collaborators shipped samples as frozen whole blood, isolated PBMCs, or DNA extracted from either of those sample types.

This receptor was identified in a man aged 18 to 30 with COVID-19, enrolled during active disease. Input material: peripheral blood. This sequence uses TRBV30 and TRBJ1-2, and TRBD1 matches 8 of the central bases. The DNA sequence is given as TGTGCCTGGACAGGGGGCTACTATGGCTACACCTTC. This encodes CAWTGGYYGYTF. Supplemented by the reference TRBV30 and TRBJ1-2 proteins around the CDR3, the complete variable domain is SQTIHQWPATLVQPVGSPLSLECTVEGTSNPNLYWYRQAAGRGLQLLFYSVGIGQISSEVPQNLSASRPQDRQFILSSKKLLLSDSGFYLCAWTGGYYGYTFGSGTRLTVV.